This T cell receptor beta chain was sequenced in a study of T cell changes during pregnancy in multiple sclerosis (dated by TCRdb to between 2017 and 2020). As for the study more broadly: The study examined how the T cell repertoire changed over the course of pregnancy in women with multiple sclerosis.

With regard to this clone: What antigen it recognizes has not been identified. Base quality data are lacking; no much larger clone is found one base away.

Library prep was done by the immunoSEQ multiplex PCR assay. TCRdb mirrors the immuneACCESS table, restricted to in-frame sequences. Some clones are absent from its copies; in checked studies, under half trace to an unresolved V gene, and the reason for the others is unknown. Here the sample has about 75,000 clones; about 89% occur a single time. The ten largest clones add up to 0.43% of the sample. CDR1 MNHNS and CDR2 SASEGT were looked up in the germline V gene. There are 13 amino acids in the CDR3, from cysteine to phenylalanine inclusive. Only the CDR3 DNA stays, 39 bases, in frame from base 1. V lost 5 bases and J lost 1 base; the stretch between them is 6 bases long.

The material sequenced was CD4+ T cells from peripheral blood mononuclear cells, taken before pregnancy. The receptor was derived from a female donor with multiple sclerosis, enrolled in a pregnancy study. Recombination linked TRBV6-1 to TRBJ1-5; TRBD1 is a weak D gene call, 5 bases matching. CDR3 region: CASSRGSNQPQHF. The sequence in DNA is TGTGCCAGCAGTAGGGGAAGCAATCAGCCCCAGCATTTT.